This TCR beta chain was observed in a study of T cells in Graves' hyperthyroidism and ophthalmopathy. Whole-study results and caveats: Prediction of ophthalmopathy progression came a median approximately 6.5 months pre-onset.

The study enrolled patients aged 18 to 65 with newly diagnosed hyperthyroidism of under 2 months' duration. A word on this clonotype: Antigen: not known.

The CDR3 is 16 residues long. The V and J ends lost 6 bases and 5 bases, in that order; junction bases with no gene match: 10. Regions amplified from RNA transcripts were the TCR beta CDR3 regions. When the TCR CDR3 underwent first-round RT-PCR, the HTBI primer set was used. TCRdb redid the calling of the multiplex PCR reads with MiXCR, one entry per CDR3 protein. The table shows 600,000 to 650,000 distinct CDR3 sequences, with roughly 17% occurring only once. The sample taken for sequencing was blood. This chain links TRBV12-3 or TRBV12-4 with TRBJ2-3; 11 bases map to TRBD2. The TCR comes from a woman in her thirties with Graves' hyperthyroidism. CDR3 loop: CASSQATSGSLDTQYF. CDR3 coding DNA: TGTGCCAGCAGCCAAGCAACTAGCGGGAGTCTAGATACGCAGTATTTT.